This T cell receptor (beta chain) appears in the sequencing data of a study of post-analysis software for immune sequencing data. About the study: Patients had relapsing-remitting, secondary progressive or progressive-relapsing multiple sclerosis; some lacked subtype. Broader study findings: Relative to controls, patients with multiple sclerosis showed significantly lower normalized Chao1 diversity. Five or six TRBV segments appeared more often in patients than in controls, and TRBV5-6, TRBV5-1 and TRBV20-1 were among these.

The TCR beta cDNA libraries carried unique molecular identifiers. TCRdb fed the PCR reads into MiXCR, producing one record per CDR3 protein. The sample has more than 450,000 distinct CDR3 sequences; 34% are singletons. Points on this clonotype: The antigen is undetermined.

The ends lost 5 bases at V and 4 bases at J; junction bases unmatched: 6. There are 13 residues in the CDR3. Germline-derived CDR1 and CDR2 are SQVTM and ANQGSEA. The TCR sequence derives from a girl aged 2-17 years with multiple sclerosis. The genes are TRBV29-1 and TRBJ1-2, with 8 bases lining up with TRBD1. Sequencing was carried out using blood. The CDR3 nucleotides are TGCAGCGTTACCGGGACAGGAGCCTATGGCTACACCTTC. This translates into CSVTGTGAYGYTF.